The entry below gives a single T cell receptor beta chain sequence along with its context. This clone's antigen is unknown. Base qualities were left out, and no much larger clone turns up one base away. Per the germline V gene, SGHRS is the CDR1 and YFSETQ is the CDR2. The CDR3 numbers 14 residues from cysteine through phenylalanine. Only the CDR3 DNA is retained, 42 bases long and in frame from the first base. The junction shows trimming of 3 bases on V and 1 base on J, and the gene matches do not reach 2 bases of it. The data are from a study of cytomegalovirus exposure and HLA in healthy donors (dated by TCRdb to between 2016 and 2019). Regarding the research as a whole: An earlier analysis of several hundred of the donors reported around 280 Gb of sequence data and 95 million to 130 million unique TCR beta sequences obtained from 180 million or so T cells. Around 320 gigabases of sequencing data and tens of millions of unique TCR sequences were included in an early release covering about 600 HLA-typed donors. Of the approximately 400 genotyped donors, 80% to 90% were placed in the genetic ancestry cluster associated with self-reported Caucasian donors. The study was designed to test whether signatures of past pathogen exposure could be identified by cataloging public T cell receptors. The study used immunosequencing to profile the T cell repertoires of 600 to 850 subjects and linked those repertoires to cytomegalovirus serostatus. Besides the first cohort of around 700 subjects, a separate validation cohort made up of 120 different subjects was used. The study combined high-throughput TCR immunosequencing, statistical association of individual TCRs with disease status, and machine learning to predict cytomegalovirus infection status. A later analysis re-examined previously published TCR beta repertoires from 500 to 700 donors and added high-resolution HLA genotyping to investigate patterns of TCR occurrence. The later analysis used no new phenotypic data to find candidate immune exposures, relying instead on TCR beta sequences and their occurrence across donors. In an earlier analysis of 587 of the donors, high-throughput TCR beta sequencing was used to judge whether each TCR beta V gene segment behaved as functional or pseudogenic. Alongside the repertoire data, information on donor age, sex, ethnicity and CMV serostatus was compiled. Genome-wide SNP genotypes for about 55% of the roughly 670 donors were used in a later genetic analysis, which treated that subset as a discovery cohort. Every discovery cohort repertoire had been produced on one sequencing platform. HLA typing included class I and class II loci at four-digit resolution. Typing coverage varied by locus: roughly 620-630 donors for A, B, C, DRB1 and DQB1; approximately 500 for DQA1; approximately 570 for DPA1; more than 450 for DPB1. Several DR-DQ haplotypes were handled as single units for association and clustering because linkage in the cohort was strong. On average, roughly 200,000 unique TCR beta nucleotide sequences were sequenced per donor among 350 to 400 genotyped donors of the cohort, with about 19% of those sequences being non-productive.

The cohort was made up of approximately 670 healthy bone marrow donors. All cohort members were sampled while nominally healthy, although unrecorded immune exposures were likely present. The donor was CMV seropositive and belonged to the group of 250 to 300 seropositive cohort members. A peripheral blood sample was collected from each donor, and TCR beta sequencing was performed on peripheral blood mononuclear cells. Genomic DNA extraction from the blood cell samples was performed with the Qiagen DNeasy Blood Extraction Kit. Receptor amplification or capture employed the immunoSEQ multiplex PCR assay. For the multiplex PCR, a mixture combining 60 forward primers for TCR Vbeta segments and 13 reverse primers for TCR Jbeta segments was used. Amplification of the CDR3 region of rearranged TCR beta genes was performed with a multiplex PCR assay on genomic DNA. On the Illumina HiSeq System, the amplified TCR beta libraries were sequenced as 87-base-pair reads. For the original study's pipeline: Across the 670 or so repertoires, a later analysis counted tens of millions of unique TCR beta chains, 8.5 million to 12 million of which were shared by at least two donors. To remove PCR and sequencing errors, raw reads were error-corrected and collapsed into unique sequences using a nearest-neighbor algorithm that merged closely related sequences. CDR3 sequences were aligned to IMGT reference sequences to assign V, D and J gene segments. For a sequence to be retained, a match of at least six nucleotides to both a V gene segment and a J gene segment was required. Rearrangements were classified as productive when the CDR3 lacked stop codons and remained in frame with V and J, and all other rearrangements were classified as non-productive. CDR3 was defined according to IMGT convention as the region running from the second conserved V-encoded cysteine to the conserved J-encoded phenylalanine. In an earlier analysis of around 640 of the donors, sequences lacking an unambiguous match to a single V gene segment were excluded. In an earlier analysis of 587 of the donors, V segments were called functional above 56.7% productive rearrangements and were called segregating when the between-donor standard deviation exceeded 5%. A statistical classification framework was built to diagnose cytomegalovirus status from the catalog of TCR beta chain sequences. V and J gene assignment, in a later analysis, came from comparing TCR nucleotide sequences with IMGT/GENE-DB human TR gene sequences. The TCRdist pipeline was used in a later analysis to assign CDR3 sequences and most-parsimonious VDJ recombination scenarios. A later analysis defined each TCR beta chain by its CDR3 amino acid sequence plus V-gene family, and excluded reads lacking a unique V-gene family. To address suspected cross-contamination and a sequencing artifact, a later analysis removed approximately 590 highly shared, low-generation-probability nucleotide sequences. A later analysis calculated a clonal expansion index for each public chain from normalized within-repertoire ranks of inferred template counts. In a later analysis, generation probabilities were computed with a VDJ recombination model fitted to out-of-frame rearrangements, and the resulting probabilities were checked against IGoR. In a later analysis, hypergeometric tests were used to score TCR-TCR, TCR-HLA and TCR-CMV co-occurrence, with a repertoire-size bias correction applied to TCR pairs. To estimate false discovery rates, a later analysis permuted the HLA or CMV assignments 20 times. A later analysis grouped co-occurring TCRs with DBSCAN, adding TCRdist sequence similarity when clustering within HLA-allele-positive subsets. Co-occurrence clustering excluded repertoires with fewer than 30,000 or more than 120,000 public chains, plus five with anomalous nucleotide sharing. As stored in TCRdb, this immuneACCESS dataset retains in-frame rearrangements with V and J assigned. A fraction of the clones does not appear; measured against another copy, unresolved V genes explain less than half of the discrepancy, and the remainder lacks a known reason. V, J and clone size are those of that table, while D and trimming were read from the DNA. For this sample the table gives roughly 150,000 clones, of which approximately 71% were detected only once. The ten largest clones represent more than 9% of the sample.

General conclusions and limits of the study: While some public TCRs were present in many individuals, most TCR sequences turned up only very rarely across donors. Because HLA typing was missing for some donors at each locus, association tests included only the typed subset. According to a later analysis, most CMV-associated TCR beta chains appeared to be HLA-restricted, and the HLA associations seemed to be driven largely by CMV exposure. The study listed approximately 160 TCR beta chains as associated with cytomegalovirus. A group of highly shared sequence variants was considered likely to be a technical artifact of the sequencing pipeline. In an earlier analysis of more than 500 of the donors, most TCR beta V segments appeared in productive rearrangements about 87% or about 30% of the time, broadly matching IMGT annotations. A later analysis found that HLA-associated TCR beta chains were more clonally expanded and had lower generation probabilities than equally common non-associated chains. Only TCR beta chains were sequenced in this cohort, and the absence of alpha or paired-chain data limited detectable features. Three of the identified cytomegalovirus-associated TCR beta chains were confirmed in vitro to be specific for cytomegalovirus antigens. The classifier was reported to diagnose cytomegalovirus status with high specificity and sensitivity in both the original cohort and the validation cohort. CMV serostatus was the only immune exposure information available for the cohort. A further reported finding was that TCR beta sequences accurately predicted the HLA-A and HLA-B alleles for most subjects in the first cohort. When HLA alleles, especially DR and DQ, strongly co-occurred, attributing TCR associations to individual alleles was difficult. Because counts were too low, roughly 18 rarely observed V segments, including chromosome 9 orphons, were left out of the earlier analysis of a few hundred of the donors. According to a later genetic analysis, donors in an Asian-associated ancestry cluster had fewer N-insertions in productive TCRs than the roughly 670-donor mean. In a later analysis, several top co-occurrence clusters were reported to appear linked to parvovirus B19, influenza, CMV and Epstein-Barr virus. A later genetic analysis associated a missense DCLRE1C variant with V-gene and J-gene trimming of TCR beta chains, and an independent cohort replicated the association. Sequencing depth was assumed to be roughly uniform across donors in the presence/absence analyses, though that assumption may not hold. The authors suggested that the approach could potentially be generalized to other disease states and immunological phenotypes. A later analysis found that TCR association rates varied across HLA loci, with DRB1 alleles showing the most associated TCRs and HLA-C alleles the fewest. Correlated functional status among segregating V segments might be attributable to linkage disequilibrium, but an unknown experimental factor could not be ruled out. A later analysis associated 17,000 or so TCR beta sequences with specific HLA alleles at a false discovery rate of 0.05. The 87-base-pair reads could not distinguish some IMGT-functional V segments, including TRBV6-2 and TRBV6-3, so those segments were excluded.

This chain is built from TRBV5-1 and TRBJ1-1; TRBD1 matches 8 bases in the middle. The receptor was isolated from a man in his thirties or forties in good health and CMV-seropositive. Sequencing used PBMCs. The CDR3: CASSSGQENTEAFF. The sequenced DNA is TGCGCCAGCAGCTCGGGACAGGAGAACACTGAAGCTTTCTTT. The reference TRBV5-1 and TRBJ1-1 proteins fill in what lies around the CDR3, so the full variable domain reads KAGVTQTPRYLIKTRGQQVTLSCSPISGHRSVSWYQQTPGQGLQFLFEYFSETQRNKGNFPGRFSGRQFSNSRSEMNVSTLELGDSALYLCASSSGQENTEAFFGQGTRLTVV.